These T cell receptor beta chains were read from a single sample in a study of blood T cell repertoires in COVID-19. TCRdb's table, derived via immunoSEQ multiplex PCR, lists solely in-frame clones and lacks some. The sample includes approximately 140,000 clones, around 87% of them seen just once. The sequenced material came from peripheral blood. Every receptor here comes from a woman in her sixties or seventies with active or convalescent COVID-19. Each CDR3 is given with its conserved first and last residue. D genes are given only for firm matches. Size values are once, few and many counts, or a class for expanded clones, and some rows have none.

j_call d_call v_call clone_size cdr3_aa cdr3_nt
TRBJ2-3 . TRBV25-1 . CASIFGGPRYTSTDTQYF TGTGCCAGCATCTTCGGGGGACCTCGTTACACTAGCACAGATACGCAGTATTTT
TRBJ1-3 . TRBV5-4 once CASSLQGDLSGNTIYF TGTGCCAGCAGCCTACAGGGAGACCTCTCTGGAAACACCATATATTTT
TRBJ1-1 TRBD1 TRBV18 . CASSPPGGTGTEAFF TGTGCCAGCTCACCACCAGGGGGCACGGGCACTGAAGCTTTCTTT
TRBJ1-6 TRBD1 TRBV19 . CASRETGTGNSPLHF TGTGCCAGTAGGGAAACCGGGACAGGGAATTCACCCCTCCACTTT
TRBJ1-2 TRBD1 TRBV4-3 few CASSQDRTGGRGYTF TGCGCCAGCAGCCAAGATCGGACAGGGGGCCGTGGCTACACCTTC
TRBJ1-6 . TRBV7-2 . CASSLVTEVNSPLHF TGTGCCAGCAGCTTAGTGACAGAGGTGAATTCACCCCTCCACTTT
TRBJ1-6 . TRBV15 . CATSRDITLGAGAFSPLHF TGTGCCACCAGCAGAGATATAACTCTGGGGGCAGGAGCCTTTTCACCCCTCCACTTT
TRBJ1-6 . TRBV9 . CASSRGNSPLHF TGTGCCAGCAGCAGGGGTAATTCACCCCTCCACTTT
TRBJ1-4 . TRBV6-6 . CASSYGRAPNEKLFF TGTGCCAGCAGTTACGGGAGGGCACCTAATGAAAAACTGTTTTTT
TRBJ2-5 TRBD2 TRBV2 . CASSGGGETQYF TGTGCCAGCAGTGGCGGGGGGGAGACCCAGTACTTC
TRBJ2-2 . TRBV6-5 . CASSSTTDTGELFF TGTGCCAGCAGCTCGACAACCGACACCGGGGAGCTGTTTTTT